Following are 16 T cell receptor beta chains from one sample sequenced in a study of cytomegalovirus exposure and HLA in healthy donors. In the PCR, 60 Vbeta and 13 Jbeta primers were used. Method: immunoSEQ multiplex PCR; TCRdb's copy keeps in-frame clones and lacks some. This sample has around 170,000 clones; 65% to 75% occur once, and the top ten carry approximately 1.4%. The sequencing input was PBMCs. Receptors originate from a girl under 18 in good health and CMV-seronegative.

This chain joins TRBV5-8 and TRBJ2-2; D remains ambiguous. V was pared by 9 bases and J by 1 base, with 7 bases between. The germline gives CDR1 SGHTS, CDR2 YDEGEE. The CDR3 has 12 residues. The CDR3 DNA sequence: TGTGCCATCCACAAGAACACCGGGGAGCTGTTTTTT. Amino acid sequence: CAIHKNTGELFF.

The chain couples TRBV6-4 to TRBJ1-1; 10 nucleotides line up with TRBD1. Trimming cost V 2 bases and J 0 bases; bases outside gene matches: 3. Germline-derived CDR1 and CDR2 are MRHNA and SNTAGT. This CDR3 comprises 16 residues. CDR3 DNA sequence: TGTGCCAGCAGTGACCTCGGGACAGGGGTGAACACTGAAGCTTTCTTT. This codes for CASSDLGTGVNTEAFF.

The chain has TRBV6-8 and TRBJ1-3; D is uncertain. CDR1 and CDR2 from the germline V gene are MNHGY and SAAAGT. The CDR3 consists of 17 residues. V lost 6 bases to trimming and J lost 2 bases, with 20 bases between them. This CDR3 is CASRGEGSTYPGNTIYF. The CDR3 DNA is TGTGCCAGCAGGGGTGAGGGCTCCACTTATCCTGGAAACACCATATATTTT.

CDR3 nucleotides: TGCAGCGTTACCAAAGGGGATGAGCAGTTCTTC. Protein: CSVTKGDEQFF. The chain combines TRBV29-1 with TRBJ2-1, with D tentatively TRBD1 (5 bases). The CDR3 contains 11 residues. The V gene's germline CDR1 is SQVTM and CDR2 ANQGSEA. V was clipped by 5 bases and J by 8 bases, with 10 bases between them.

This sequence joins TRBV11-3 and TRBJ1-1; D possibly corresponds to TRBD1 (5 bases). V was cut by 5 bases and J by 5 bases, with 12 bases left in between. Germline V gene sequence: CDR1 SGHNT, CDR2 YENEEA. There are 13 residues in the CDR3. The CDR3 loop is CASSKQDRTEAFF. CDR3 sequence (DNA): TGTGCCAGCAGCAAACAGGATAGGACTGAAGCTTTCTTT.

The chain couples TRBV2 to TRBJ1-3, with D tentatively TRBD1 (5 bases). The germline CDR1 and CDR2 sequences are SNHLY and FYNNEI. The CDR3 length is 15 residues. The V gene lost 6 bases and the J gene lost 0 bases, with 12 bases spanning the gap. The CDR3 coding sequence is TGTGCCAGCAGGGAGCAGACAGTCTCTGGAAACACCATATATTTT. It is translated as CASREQTVSGNTIYF.

The chain is built from TRBV18 and TRBJ1-2, with D hard to call. This CDR3 contains 14 residues. CDR1 and CDR2 (germline): KGHSH, LQKENI. V lost 0 bases and J 3 bases, leaving 8 bases between the germline ends. The CDR3 spells CASSPPSSYYGYTF. Here the CDR3 DNA reads TGTGCCAGCTCACCACCTTCTTCCTACTATGGCTACACCTTC. Supplemented by reference TRBV18 and TRBJ1-2, the full variable domain reads NAGVMQNPRHLVRRRGQEARLRCSPMKGHSHVYWYRQLPEEGLKFMVYLQKENIIDESGMPKERFSAEFPKEGPSILRIQQVVRGDSAAYFCASSPPSSYYGYTFGSGTRLTVV.

The chain employs TRBV6-5 and TRBJ1-2; D is ambiguous. V gave up 10 bases and J gave up 8 bases, with 14 bases separating them. CDR3 size: 11 residues. CDR1 is MNHEY and CDR2 is SVGAGI in the germline V gene. The CDR3 bases are TGTGCCACTCGTTCGGGGTACGGCTACACCTTC. Protein: CATRSGYGYTF.

The V and J genes are TRBV30 and TRBJ1-1; no firm D call. CDR1 is GTSNPN and CDR2 is SVGIG in the germline V gene (reference sequence). Trimming removed 0 bases from V and 0 bases from J, with 11 bases in between. The CDR3 has 15 residues. DNA for the CDR3: TGTGCCTGGAGTGTGGGAGGGTTCTTGAACACTGAAGCTTTCTTT. Its translation: CAWSVGGFLNTEAFF.

J is TRBJ1-1 and V is TRBV7-8; 7 bases are a match to TRBD1. Germline loops: CDR1 SGHVS, CDR2 FQNEAQ. V shed 5 bases and J 4 bases; nucleotides not matched to a gene: 10. The CDR3 covers 15 residues. CDR3 sequence (DNA): TGTGCCAGCAGCCCCCCGACAGGGTTTGGCACTGAAGCTTTCTTT. Its protein is CASSPPTGFGTEAFF. The complete variable domain, with remaining parts taken from reference TRBV7-8 and TRBJ1-1, reads GAGVSQSPRYKVAKRGQDVALRCDPISGHVSLFWYQQALGQGPEFLTYFQNEAQLDKSGLPSDRFFAERPEGSVSTLKIQRTQQEDSAVYLCASSPPTGFGTEAFFGQGTRLTVV.

This rearrangement joins TRBV19 to TRBJ2-5; D possibly corresponds to TRBD2 (5 bases). Germline assignment: CDR1 LNHDA and CDR2 SQIVND (reference sequence). Trimming stripped 3 bases from V and 5 bases from J, with 10 bases between. The CDR3 is made up of 13 amino acids. The CDR3 DNA reads TGTGCCAGTAGTATCGACCCGGGGGAGACCCAGTACTTC. Translating gives CASSIDPGETQYF.

The J gene is TRBJ1-4, the V gene TRBV28, with a weak D call TRBD1 (5 bases). This CDR3 spans 14 amino acids. The germline V and J ends were trimmed by 7 bases and 0 bases, with 9 bases remaining between them. Germline CDR1 is MDHEN and CDR2 is SYDVKM. CDR3 region: CASTLRATNEKLFF. The DNA of the CDR3 is TGTGCCAGCACCCTCAGGGCAACTAATGAAAAACTGTTTTTT.

The V call is TRBV7-3, the J call TRBJ2-3, with 13 nucleotides matching TRBD2. Trimming removed 5 bases from V and 5 bases from J; junction bases left unmatched: 7. The CDR3 loop spans 16 amino acids. Germline CDR1 is SGHTA and CDR2 is FQGTGA. The CDR3 reads CASSRTGLAGKDTQYF. The CDR3 coding sequence is TGTGCCAGCAGCCGTACGGGACTAGCGGGGAAAGATACGCAGTATTTT.

The chain joins TRBV6-5 to TRBJ1-3; the D is unclear. The V end was cut by 0 bases, the J end by 0 bases, with 9 bases between. The CDR3 runs to 16 residues. CDR1 MNHEY and CDR2 SVGAGI come from the germline V gene. CDR3 protein: CASSYSDGLSGNTIYF. Written as DNA, the CDR3 is TGTGCCAGCAGTTACTCGGACGGACTCTCTGGAAACACCATATATTTT.

J is TRBJ1-2 and V is TRBV18; 7 nucleotides line up with TRBD1. Germline values: CDR1 KGHSH, CDR2 LQKENI. V shed 5 bases, J shed 7 bases, and the junction held 10 bases outside the gene matches. This CDR3 is 14 amino acids long. CDR3 residues: CASSARQGLSGYTF. DNA for the CDR3: TGTGCCAGCTCAGCCCGACAGGGCCTTAGTGGCTACACCTTC. The whole variable domain, remainder taken from reference TRBV18 and TRBJ1-2, is NAGVMQNPRHLVRRRGQEARLRCSPMKGHSHVYWYRQLPEEGLKFMVYLQKENIIDESGMPKERFSAEFPKEGPSILRIQQVVRGDSAAYFCASSARQGLSGYTFGSGTRLTVV.

This clone was observed at least ten times. V gene TRBV10-2 combines with J gene TRBJ2-3; the match to TRBD2 covers 11 bases. The V gene's germline CDR1 is WSHSY and CDR2 SAAADI. With 7 bases clipped from V and 0 bases from J, the junction kept 3 bases outside the gene matches. The CDR3 runs to 15 residues. CDR3: CASTTSGGSTDTQYF. In DNA, the CDR3 is TGCGCCAGCACAACTAGCGGGGGTAGCACAGATACGCAGTATTTT.